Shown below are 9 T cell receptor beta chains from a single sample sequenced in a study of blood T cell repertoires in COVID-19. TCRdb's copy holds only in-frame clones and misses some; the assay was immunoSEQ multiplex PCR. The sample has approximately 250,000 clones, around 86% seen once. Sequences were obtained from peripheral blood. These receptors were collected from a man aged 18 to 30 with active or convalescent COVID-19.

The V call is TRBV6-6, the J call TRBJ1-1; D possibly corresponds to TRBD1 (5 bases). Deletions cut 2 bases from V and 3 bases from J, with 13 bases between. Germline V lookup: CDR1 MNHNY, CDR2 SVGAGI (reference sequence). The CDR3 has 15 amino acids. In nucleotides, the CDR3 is TGTGCCAGCAGTTACGGAGTCGGGGGGGACACTGAAGCTTTCTTT. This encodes CASSYGVGGDTEAFF.

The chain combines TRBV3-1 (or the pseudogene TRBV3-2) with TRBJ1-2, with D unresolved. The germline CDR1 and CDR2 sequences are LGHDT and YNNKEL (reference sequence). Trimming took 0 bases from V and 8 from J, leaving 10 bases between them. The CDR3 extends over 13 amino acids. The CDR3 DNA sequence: TGTGCCAGCAGCCAAGATCTAGTGAGCGGCTACACCTTC. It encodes CASSQDLVSGYTF.

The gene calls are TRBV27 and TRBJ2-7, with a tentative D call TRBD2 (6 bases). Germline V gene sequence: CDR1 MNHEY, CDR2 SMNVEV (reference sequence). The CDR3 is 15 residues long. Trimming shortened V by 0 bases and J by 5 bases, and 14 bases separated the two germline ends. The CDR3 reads CASSLSSRGTHEQYF. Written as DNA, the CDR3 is TGTGCCAGCAGTTTATCGTCCAGAGGGACTCACGAGCAGTACTTC.

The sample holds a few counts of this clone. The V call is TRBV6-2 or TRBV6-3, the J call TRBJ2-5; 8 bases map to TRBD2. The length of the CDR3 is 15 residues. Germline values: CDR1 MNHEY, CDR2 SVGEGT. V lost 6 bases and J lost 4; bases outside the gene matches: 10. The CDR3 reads CASSLGGGIGETQYF. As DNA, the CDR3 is TGTGCCAGCAGCCTCGGGGGGGGGATAGGAGAGACCCAGTACTTC.

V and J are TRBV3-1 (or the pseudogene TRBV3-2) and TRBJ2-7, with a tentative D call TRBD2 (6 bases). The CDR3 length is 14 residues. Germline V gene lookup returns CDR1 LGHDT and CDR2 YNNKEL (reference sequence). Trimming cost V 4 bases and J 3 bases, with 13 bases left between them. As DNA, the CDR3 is TGTGCCAGCAGCCGTTCGGGACTCGACTACGAGCAGTACTTC. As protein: CASSRSGLDYEQYF.

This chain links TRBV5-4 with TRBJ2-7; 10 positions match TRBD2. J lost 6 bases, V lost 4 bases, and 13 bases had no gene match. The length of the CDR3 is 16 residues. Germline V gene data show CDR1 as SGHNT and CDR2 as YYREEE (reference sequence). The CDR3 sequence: CASSPPLLAGVSEQYF. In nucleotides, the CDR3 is TGTGCCAGCAGCCCACCTCTGCTAGCGGGAGTCTCCGAGCAGTACTTC.

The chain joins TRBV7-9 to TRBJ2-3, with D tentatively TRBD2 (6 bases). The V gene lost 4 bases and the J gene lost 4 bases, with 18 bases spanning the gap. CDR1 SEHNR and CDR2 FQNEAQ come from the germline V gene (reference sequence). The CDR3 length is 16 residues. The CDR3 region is CASSSRDAGEADTQYF. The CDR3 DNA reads TGTGCCAGCAGCTCCCGGGACGCCGGGGAGGCAGATACGCAGTATTTT.

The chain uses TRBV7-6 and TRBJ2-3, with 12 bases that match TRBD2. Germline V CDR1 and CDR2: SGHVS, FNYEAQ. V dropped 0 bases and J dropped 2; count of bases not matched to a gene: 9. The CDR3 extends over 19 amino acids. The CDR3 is CASSLARWTSGTNTDTQYF. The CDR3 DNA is TGTGCCAGCAGCTTAGCGCGCTGGACTAGCGGGACAAACACAGATACGCAGTATTTT.

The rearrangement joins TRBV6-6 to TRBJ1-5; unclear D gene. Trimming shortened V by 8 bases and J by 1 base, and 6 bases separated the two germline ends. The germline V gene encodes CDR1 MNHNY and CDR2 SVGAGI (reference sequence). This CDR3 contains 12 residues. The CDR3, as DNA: TGTGCCAGCGCCGAGAGCAATCAGCCCCAGCATTTT. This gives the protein CASAESNQPQHF.